Listed below are T cell receptor beta chains from one sample, sequenced in a study of T-cell reconstitution after alpha-beta-depleted transplantation in children. TCRdb reprocessed the PCR reads via MiXCR and lists one record per CDR3 protein. The data contain 300,000 to 400,000 distinct CDR3 sequences, about an eighth of them seen just once; the ten biggest clones take up 4% to 5.5%. The material was PBMCs, obtained from the stem cell graft. The receptor source for this set is a human donor who donated a stem cell graft to a child with Fanconi anemia. CDR3s leave out the opening cysteine and the closing phenylalanine or tryptophan. Fields, in order: V gene, J gene, CDR3 length, CDR3 protein.

TRBV24-1,TRBJ2-1,13,ATSGGDRGGNEQF
TRBV28,TRBJ1-6,10,ASSFVNSPLH
TRBV7-9,TRBJ1-5,12,ASSSQISNQPQH
TRBV20-1,TRBJ1-1,11,SAPRQGYTEAF
TRBV3-1,TRBJ2-5,11,ASSRRVGETQY
TRBV20-1,TRBJ2-1,9,SGGAYNEQF
TRBV25-1,TRBJ2-3,12,ASSTYLSTDTQY
TRBV6-1,TRBJ1-1,12,ASSTKDRGTEAF
TRBV28,TRBJ1-2,13,ASSSTGEANYGYT
TRBV5-1,TRBJ1-1,12,ASSRGTIDTEAF
TRBV7-2,TRBJ1-6,12,ASSSVAGNSPLH
TRBV4-1,TRBJ2-2,12,ASMGKRNTGELF
TRBV12-3/TRBV12-4,TRBJ1-1,13,ASSFLSGGMTEAF
TRBV6-5,TRBJ2-1,13,ASSYVASGYNEQF
TRBV4-2,TRBJ2-1,14,ASSQVPSGGADEQF
TRBV20-1,TRBJ1-2,9,SALDGYGYT
TRBV5-1,TRBJ1-2,13,ASSLVVSSLYGYT
TRBV3-1,TRBJ1-1,11,ASSQDGYTEAF
TRBV15,TRBJ1-2,13,ATTRDRGPLSGYT
TRBV4-3,TRBJ2-1,12,ASSQDSGVNEQF
TRBV13,TRBJ2-1,14,ASSLLEGGVKNEQF
TRBV7-9,TRBJ1-2,11,ASSYDGGYGYT
TRBV20-1,TRBJ1-4,11,SAPGGLEEKLF
TRBV5-1,TRBJ1-1,11,ASSLQEATEAF
TRBV6-6,TRBJ1-2,11,ASSSLRGHGNT
TRBV18,TRBJ2-5,11,ASSRQFQETQY
TRBV12-3/TRBV12-4,TRBJ1-1,13,ASGPWRGANTEAF
TRBV7-2,TRBJ2-2,12,ASSRNDGTGELF
TRBV4-2,TRBJ1-4,17,ASSRLIRDRVATNEKLF
TRBV7-2,TRBJ1-1,11,ASSAWGGVEAF
TRBV5-5,TRBJ2-7,13,ASSLAGQEIYEQY
TRBV20-1,TRBJ1-2,12,SALKDRNDYGYT
TRBV5-1,TRBJ2-2,12,ASSPDGNTGELF